This T cell receptor beta chain was obtained from a study of T-cell reconstitution after alpha-beta-depleted transplantation in children. This clonotype appeared a few times. The antigen is undetermined. Notes on the study in general: A year post-transplant, T-cell counts and diversity derived mostly from newly produced T cells.

Preparing the TCRbeta library involved the use of unique molecular identifiers. Each CDR3 protein is one row after TCRdb ran MiXCR on the PCR reads. Of about 600,000 distinct CDR3 sequences in the sample, 10% to 15% were seen once. There are 15 residues in the CDR3. V was shortened by 3 bases and J by 1 base, with 9 bases between the two germline ends. The sequenced sample was PBMCs, mostly from graft donor cells, obtained 360 days after TCRalphabeta/CD19-depleted stem cell transplant. J is TRBJ2-2 and V is TRBV12-3 or TRBV12-4, with TRBD2 as a possible D gene (5 bases). The TCR comes from a male patient aged 5 to 17 who had a stem cell transplant for acute myeloid leukemia, so the T cells may come from the graft donor. The CDR3 region is CASSLAGQNTGELFF. The CDR3, as DNA: TGTGCCAGCAGTTTGGCGGGCCAGAACACCGGGGAGCTGTTTTTT.